The 24 T cell receptor beta chains below all came from one sample that was sequenced in a study of human CD4 T cells and Enterobacteriaceae. Proliferating activated T cells were sorted by FACS as CFSE-low CD25+ ICOS+ after about 6-7 days. Irradiated autologous monocytes pulsed with antigen were cultured at a 2:1 ratio with CFSE-labeled memory CD4+ T cells. Sorting took every CD4+ cell except CD45RA+CCR7+CD95- naive cells, reaching over 98% purity. Only in-frame clones appear in the TCRdb table, and some are missing; sequencing was by immunoSEQ multiplex PCR. This table has about 740 clones, about 40% appearing once. Sequenced sample: bacteria-reactive CD4+ T cells grown in culture. The subset denotes: CFSE-low proliferating memory CD4 T cells sorted after in vitro stimulation with a heat-inactivated bacterium or M. tuberculosis lysate. These receptors all stem from a human donor in good health.

This clone was seen a handful of times. The chain carries TRBV18 and TRBJ1-5; D uncertain. There are 14 residues in the CDR3. The V end was cut by 3 bases, the J end by 1 base, with 7 bases between. From germline, CDR1 is KGHSH and CDR2 LQKENI. The CDR3, as DNA: TGTGCCAGCTCACCCTCGGGGAGCAATCAGCCCCAGCATTTT. Amino acids: CASSPSGSNQPQHF.

The J gene is TRBJ2-7, the V gene TRBV12-5; D may be TRBD1 (6 bases). CDR1 is LGHNT, CDR2 FRNRAP, per germline. V lost 7 bases to trimming and J lost 0 bases, with 19 bases between them. The CDR3 sequence is 16 residues long. CDR3 amino acids: CASAPGSRGFSYEQYF. CDR3 in DNA: TGTGCTAGTGCCCCCGGGTCGAGGGGGTTCTCCTACGAGCAGTACTTC.

The CDR3 DNA reads TGTGCCAGCAGCTTAGGGGATGGCTACACCTTC. Amino acids: CASSLGDGYTF. The chain carries TRBV11-2 and TRBJ1-2; D is unresolved. Germline CDR1 reads SGHAT; CDR2 reads FQNNGV. The CDR3 has 11 amino acids. The V end lost 1 base, the J end lost 6 bases, and 3 bases lay between the germline ends.

J is TRBJ2-5 and V is TRBV18, with TRBD1 identical over 8 bases. The CDR3 contains 15 residues. V trimming: 3 bases; J trimming: 3 bases; junction bases outside the gene matches: 6. CDR1 is KGHSH and CDR2 is LQKENI in the germline V gene. CDR3 bases: TGTGCCAGCTCACCCCGACAGGGGCGGGAAGAGACCCAGTACTTC. It is translated as CASSPRQGREETQYF.

By sample share, this clone is hyperexpanded. The chain joins TRBV5-4 to TRBJ2-7, with 9 positions matching TRBD2. The CDR3 has 15 residues. V lost 3 bases to trimming and J lost 0 bases; unmatched junction nucleotides: 4. Germline V gene data show CDR1 as SGHNT and CDR2 as YYREEE (reference sequence). CDR3 sequence: CASSSSSGTSYEQYF. Here the CDR3 DNA reads TGTGCCAGCAGCTCCTCTAGCGGGACCTCCTACGAGCAGTACTTC.

The gene calls are TRBV5-4 and TRBJ1-1, with 11 bases that match TRBD1. Per the germline V gene, CDR1 is SGHNT and CDR2 is YYREEE (reference sequence). The CDR3 loop spans 15 amino acids. J lost 11 bases, V lost 4 bases, and 13 bases had no gene match. CDR3 amino acids: CASSEQGQGASGAFF. CDR3 DNA sequence: TGTGCCAGCAGCGAACAAGGACAGGGGGCGTCAGGGGCTTTCTTT. The full variable domain, with the rest looked up from reference TRBV5-4 and TRBJ1-1, is ETGVTQSPTHLIKTRGQQVTLRCSSQSGHNTVSWYQQALGQGPQFIFQYYREEENGRGNFPPRFSGLQFPNYSSELNVNALELDDSALYLCASSEQGQGASGAFFGQGTRLTVV.

Concerning this clone itself: An end of the junction does not agree with germline; a read error may underlie this. The J gene is TRBJ2-7, the V gene TRBV5-4, with D uncertain. Germline loops: CDR1 SGHNT, CDR2 YYREEE (reference sequence). The CDR3 sequence is 17 residues long. The CDR3: CASSQAPTGRMPYEQYF. For the CDR3, the DNA is TGCGCCAGCAGCCAAGCCCCTACGGGTAGGATGCCCTACGAGCAGTACTTC.

The V gene is TRBV7-8, the J gene TRBJ2-7; 10 positions match TRBD2. CDR1 SGHVS and CDR2 FQNEAQ come from the germline V gene. V was pared by 5 bases and J by 1 base, with 8 bases of the junction left unmatched. This CDR3 contains 16 residues. CDR3 protein: CASSREGTSVSYEQYF. CDR3 sequence (DNA): TGTGCCAGCAGCAGAGAGGGGACTAGCGTATCCTACGAGCAGTACTTC.

This clone turned up a few times. The chain links TRBV5-6 to TRBJ2-3; D possibly matches TRBD1 or TRBD2 (5 bases each). Between the trimmed V and J ends, which lost 2 bases and 2 bases, there was a span of 12 bases. CDR1 is SGHDT and CDR2 is YYEEEE in the germline V gene. The CDR3 covers 15 residues. The CDR3 protein is CASSFRDRHTDTQYF. DNA of the CDR3: TGTGCCAGCAGCTTCCGGGACCGCCACACAGATACGCAGTATTTT.

The rearrangement joins TRBV29-1 to TRBJ2-1, with 8 nucleotides matching TRBD2. V lost 5 bases, J lost 7 bases, and 13 bases stayed unmatched. Germline CDR1 reads SQVTM; CDR2 reads ANQGSEA. The CDR3 is made up of 15 amino acids. CDR3 region: CSVTGRGGMENEQFF. DNA of the CDR3: TGCAGCGTTACCGGACGGGGGGGCATGGAGAATGAGCAGTTCTTC.

The chain couples TRBV9 to TRBJ2-1; TRBD1 agrees at 8 bases. There are 15 residues in the CDR3. Germline-derived CDR1 and CDR2 are SGDLS and YYNGEE. V dropped 0 bases and J dropped 4; count of bases not matched to a gene: 3. The CDR3 region has the DNA TGTGCCAGCAGCGTAGGGACAGGGCTATACAATGAGCAGTTCTTC. Amino acids: CASSVGTGLYNEQFF.

By sample fraction, this clone is medium-sized. This rearrangement joins TRBV5-6 to TRBJ1-3, with D uncertain. The CDR3 sequence is 14 residues long. Germline assignment: CDR1 SGHDT and CDR2 YYEEEE. Deletions cut 0 bases from V and 5 bases from J, with 9 bases between. The CDR3 region is CASSLVVSRNTIYF. Here the CDR3 DNA reads TGTGCCAGCAGCTTGGTCGTCAGTCGAAACACCATATATTTT.

Sample share makes this clone medium-sized. V usage is TRBV15 and J usage is TRBJ2-3, with 9 positions matching TRBD2. With 3 bases clipped from V and 2 bases from J, the junction kept 3 bases outside the gene matches. Germline loops: CDR1 LNHNV, CDR2 YYDKDF (reference sequence). This CDR3 spans 15 amino acids. In DNA form, the CDR3 reads TGTGCCACCAGCAGGGGACTAGCCCACACAGATACGCAGTATTTT. It translates to CATSRGLAHTDTQYF.

The V call is TRBV5-6, the J call TRBJ2-7; TRBD2 matches 7 bases. The CDR3 has 12 residues. The germline gives CDR1 SGHDT, CDR2 YYEEEE. J lost 6 bases, V lost 4 bases, and 4 bases had no gene match. The CDR3 bases are TGTGCCAGCAGCATCCGACTAGCCGAGCAGTACTTC. It is translated as CASSIRLAEQYF.

In this sample, this clone turned up a few times. This chain joins TRBV15 and TRBJ1-5; D is undetermined. The V end lost 1 base, the J end lost 1 base, and 11 bases lay between the germline ends. Germline-derived CDR1 and CDR2 are LNHNV and YYDKDF (reference sequence). This CDR3 is built from 16 residues. The CDR3 coding sequence is TGTGCCACCAGCAGAGGGGAGCAGGTCAGCAATCAGCCCCAGCATTTT. Its translation: CATSRGEQVSNQPQHF.

This clone is labeled large. The chain carries TRBV28 and TRBJ2-7; no definite D call. The CDR3 is 12 amino acids. Between the trimmed V and J ends, which lost 2 bases and 3 bases, there was a span of 5 bases. Germline CDR1 reads MDHEN; CDR2 reads SYDVKM. The CDR3 spells CASSLGYYEQYF. DNA for the CDR3: TGTGCCAGCAGTTTAGGGTACTACGAGCAGTACTTC.

The V and J genes are TRBV7-4 and TRBJ2-7, with 7 positions matching TRBD2. Germline loops: CDR1 SGHVT, CDR2 SQSDAQ. V shed 0 bases, J shed 7 bases, and the junction held 3 bases outside the gene matches. The CDR3 consists of 13 residues. CDR3 region: CASSLAGGYEQYF. The CDR3 DNA reads as TGTGCCAGCAGCTTAGCGGGAGGGTATGAGCAGTACTTC.

This clone was counted a few times. J is TRBJ1-2 and V is TRBV11-2, with 8 bases lining up with TRBD1. Losses at the gene ends were 5 bases for V and 8 bases for J; bases not matched to a gene: 4. Germline V CDR1 and CDR2: SGHAT, FQNNGV. This CDR3 region has 12 residues. This CDR3 reads CASSHRQGGYTF. The CDR3 DNA reads TGTGCCAGCAGCCACCGACAGGGGGGCTACACCTTC.

By proportion, this clone is medium-sized. The V gene is TRBV2, the J gene TRBJ2-2; 7 bases match TRBD2. The germline V gene encodes CDR1 SNHLY and CDR2 FYNNEI. With 2 bases clipped from V and 6 bases from J, the junction kept 3 bases outside the gene matches. The CDR3 runs 14 residues. CDR3 DNA sequence: TGTGCCAGCAGTGAACGGCGGGAGTCCGGGGAGCTGTTTTTT. Protein: CASSERRESGELFF.

The V gene is TRBV5-1, the J gene TRBJ2-5; no firm D call. The CDR3 is 14 residues long. Trimming stripped 4 bases from V and 1 base from J, with 11 bases between. Germline V CDR1 and CDR2: SGHRS, YFSETQ. In nucleotides, the CDR3 is TGCGCCAGCAGCGGTTCCGGTTCCCAAGAGACCCAGTACTTC. Residues: CASSGSGSQETQYF.

The chain employs TRBV19 and TRBJ1-1; D uncertain. Trimming removed 5 bases at V and 0 bases at J, with 7 bases between. From germline, CDR1 is LNHDA and CDR2 SQIVND (reference sequence). The CDR3 loop spans 13 amino acids. CDR3 residues: CASSFQMNTEAFF. CDR3 in DNA: TGTGCCAGTAGTTTCCAGATGAACACTGAAGCTTTCTTT.

The sample holds a few counts of this clone. The gene calls are TRBV5-1 and TRBJ2-3; 9 bases line up with TRBD2. V shed 4 bases and J 3 bases; nucleotides not matched to a gene: 9. Germline V CDR1 and CDR2: SGHRS, YFSETQ. The CDR3 runs 16 residues. CDR3 residues: CASSLRAAGGTDTQYF. CDR3 nucleotides: TGCGCCAGCAGCCTACGGGCTGCGGGGGGGACAGATACGCAGTATTTT.

J is TRBJ1-2 and V is TRBV5-4; TRBD1 is a possible D gene (5 bases). Trimming pared 4 bases from V and 6 bases from J, leaving 16 bases between. The CDR3 is 14 amino acids. Germline CDR1 is SGHNT and CDR2 is YYREEE (reference sequence). This CDR3 is CASSPGPGTHGYTF. For the CDR3, the DNA is TGTGCCAGCAGCCCGGGACCGGGCACCCATGGCTACACCTTC.

This clone was recorded a few times. The chain is built from TRBV11-2 and TRBJ1-2, with D uncertain. CDR1 is SGHAT, CDR2 FQNNGV, per germline. The CDR3 totals 12 residues. The V and J ends lost 3 bases and 10 bases respectively, with 12 bases between them. The CDR3 DNA sequence: TGTGCCAGCAGCTTGGGGTCCATCGACTACACCTTC. Translating gives CASSLGSIDYTF.